In this sample, the clone carrying this T cell receptor beta chain turned up once. A much larger clonotype is one base distant, so this may be a read error. This sample is part of a study of CD8 T cells in ankylosing spondylitis. The CDR3 loop spans 15 amino acids. Germline CDR1 is LGHDT and CDR2 is YNNKEL (reference sequence). TCRdb re-analysed the 5' RACE reads in MiXCR, keeping a single row per CDR3 protein. The profile covers about 140,000 distinct CDR3 sequences, with about 7% appearing a single time and roughly 12% taken by the ten largest. This sequence was found in a female donor with ankylosing spondylitis or in good health (not recorded which). The chain carries TRBV3-1 and TRBJ1-2; possible D gene TRBD1, 5 bases. The sequenced sample consisted of blood, either unsorted or a sorted T cell fraction (not recorded which). CDR3 region: CTSSQDLGGGYGYTF. The CDR3 region has the DNA TGTACCAGCAGCCAAGATCTGGGGGGTGGATATGGCTACACCTTC.